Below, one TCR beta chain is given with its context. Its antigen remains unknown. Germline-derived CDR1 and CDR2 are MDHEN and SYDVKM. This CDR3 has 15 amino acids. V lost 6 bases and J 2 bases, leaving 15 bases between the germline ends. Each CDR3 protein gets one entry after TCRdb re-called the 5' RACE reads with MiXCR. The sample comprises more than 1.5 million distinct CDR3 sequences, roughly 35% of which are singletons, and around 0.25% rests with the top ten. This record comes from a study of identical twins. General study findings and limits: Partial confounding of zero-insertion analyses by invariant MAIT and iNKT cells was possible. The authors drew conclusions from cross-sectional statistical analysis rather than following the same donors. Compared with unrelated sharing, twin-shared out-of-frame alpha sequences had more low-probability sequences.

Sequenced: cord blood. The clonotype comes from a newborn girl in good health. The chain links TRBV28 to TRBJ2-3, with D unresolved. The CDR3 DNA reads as TGTGCCAGCAGAAACGCACCGCCCACCACAGATACGCAGTATTTT. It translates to CASRNAPPTTDTQYF.